Shown below are 21 T cell receptor beta chains from a single sample sequenced in a study of cytomegalovirus exposure and HLA in healthy donors. Researchers ran the PCR with 60 Vbeta and 13 Jbeta primers. This table comes from immunoSEQ multiplex PCR, and its TCRdb copy is limited to in-frame clones, with some not included. The sample includes about 170,000 clones, around 80% seen only once; the top ten take 2% to 2.5%. The sample consisted of PBMCs. These receptor sequences come from a male donor in good health and CMV-seronegative.

This chain links TRBV5-6 with TRBJ1-5, with D unclear. Trimming removed 2 bases at V and 0 bases at J, with 3 bases between. Germline values: CDR1 SGHDT, CDR2 YYEEEE. The CDR3 is 13 residues long. The CDR3 region has the DNA TGTGCCAGCAGCTTCGGTAGCAATCAGCCCCAGCATTTT. It is translated as CASSFGSNQPQHF.

This clone was counted between two and nine times. The chain uses TRBV25-1 and TRBJ2-1, with TRBD2 as a possible D gene (7 bases). Trimming took off 4 bases at V and 7 bases at J, with 20 bases between the two ends. Germline V gives CDR1 MGHDK, CDR2 SYGVNS. The CDR3 extends over 16 amino acids. This CDR3 reads CASSAKGGLSRNEQFF. For the CDR3, the DNA is TGTGCCAGCAGTGCAAAGGGGGGGCTATCTCGGAATGAGCAGTTCTTC.

This clone was seen a few times. This chain connects TRBV5-1 to TRBJ2-3, with a possible D match to TRBD1 (5 bases). Per the germline V gene, CDR1 is SGHRS and CDR2 is YFSETQ. Trimming took 4 bases from V and 2 from J, leaving 17 bases between them. The CDR3 covers 16 residues. The DNA for the CDR3 is TGCGCCAGCAGCCCCCAGGGCGAGCCCTCCACAGATACGCAGTATTTT. Its translation is CASSPQGEPSTDTQYF.

This clone has a single count. V and J are TRBV27 and TRBJ1-6, with D unresolved. Trimming took off 5 bases at V and 0 bases at J, with 17 bases between the two ends. CDR3 length: 18 amino acids. Germline assignment: CDR1 MNHEY and CDR2 SMNVEV (reference sequence). The CDR3 coding sequence is TGTGCCAGCAGTCCGGGAGTTCCGAAGAGCTCCTATAATTCACCCCTCCACTTT. Its translation is CASSPGVPKSSYNSPLHF.

The V call is TRBV7-9, the J call TRBJ2-5, with TRBD1 matching over 9 bases. The J call is uncertain, as TRBJ2-7 better fits the DNA end. This CDR3 comprises 15 residues. The germline V gene has CDR1 SEHNR and CDR2 FQNEAQ (reference sequence). This chain's CDR3 is CASSLSDRGLYEQYF. The CDR3 DNA follows: TGTGCCAGCAGCTTAAGTGACAGGGGGTTATACGAGCAGTACTTC.

The gene calls are TRBV18 and TRBJ2-5; TRBD2 agrees at 11 bases. Unmatched junction bases numbered 5, after V lost 2 bases and J lost 3 bases. Per germline, CDR1 KGHSH and CDR2 LQKENI. The CDR3 is 16 residues long. The CDR3 DNA reads as TGTGCCAGCTCACCATACGCTAGCGGGGGGAAAGAGACCCAGTACTTC. Translated: CASSPYASGGKETQYF.

V is TRBV7-9 and J is TRBJ2-1, with TRBD2 matching 13 bases. Trimming took 7 bases from V and 8 from J; bases not matched to a gene: 8. Germline CDR1 is SEHNR and CDR2 is FQNEAQ (reference sequence). This CDR3 is built from 15 residues. CDR3 sequence (DNA): TGTGCCAGCACCCAACTAGCGGGGGGGCCAGATGAGCAGTTCTTC. Translating gives CASTQLAGGPDEQFF.

The genes are TRBV5-6 and TRBJ2-5; D gene ambiguous. V was trimmed by 4 bases and J by 2 bases, leaving 12 bases between them. CDR3 size: 14 residues. Germline CDR1 reads SGHDT; CDR2 reads YYEEEE. The CDR3 spells CASSPARLQETQYF. The CDR3 DNA sequence: TGTGCCAGCAGCCCCGCGAGGCTGCAAGAGACCCAGTACTTC.

With respect to this clone: Other DNA sequences of this sample code for an identical CDR3. The chain has TRBV6-5 and TRBJ1-5; D not certain. There are 13 residues in the CDR3. Looked up from germline, CDR1 is MNHEY and CDR2 is SVGAGI. The ends were cut back, 7 bases at V and 0 bases at J, with 7 bases in the middle. DNA for the CDR3: TGTGCCAGCAAGAGGGATAGCAATCAGCCCCAGCATTTT. Its translation is CASKRDSNQPQHF.

The J gene is TRBJ1-1, the V gene TRBV2; D possibly corresponds to TRBD1 (5 bases). Per germline, CDR1 SNHLY and CDR2 FYNNEI. The CDR3 runs to 14 residues. Between the trimmed V and J ends, which lost 1 base and 1 base, there was a span of 7 bases. The CDR3 loop is CASSEVRGNTEAFF. DNA of the CDR3: TGTGCCAGCAGTGAAGTAAGGGGGAACACTGAAGCTTTCTTT.

The rearrangement uses TRBV19 and TRBJ2-1; a possible D gene is TRBD2 (6 bases). The CDR3 covers 13 residues. CDR1 LNHDA and CDR2 SQIVND come from the germline V gene (reference sequence). Deletions cut 3 bases from V and 5 bases from J, with 8 bases between. Here the CDR3 DNA reads TGTGCCAGTAGTATCGGGAGCAACAATGAGCAGTTCTTC. Translation gives CASSIGSNNEQFF. Combining the CDR3 with reference TRBV19 and TRBJ2-1 gives the whole variable domain DGGITQSPKYLFRKEGQNVTLSCEQNLNHDAMYWYRQDPGQGLRLIYYSQIVNDFQKGDIAEGYSVSREKKESFPLTVTSAQKNPTAFYLCASSIGSNNEQFFGPGTRLTVL.

As for this clone: Other DNA sequences of this sample code for an identical CDR3. The CDR3 coding sequence is TGTGCCAGCAGCTTACGCAGGGATCCCTCCGACGTCCTGACTTTC. Its translation is CASSLRRDPSDVLTF. The V and J genes are TRBV7-9 and TRBJ2-6, with D maybe TRBD1 (5 bases). The germline gives CDR1 SEHNR, CDR2 FQNEAQ (reference sequence). The CDR3 covers 15 residues. Between the trimmed V and J ends, which lost 2 bases and 11 bases, there was a span of 16 bases.

The V gene is TRBV6-5, the J gene TRBJ2-7, with TRBD1 as a possible D gene (5 bases). Germline values: CDR1 MNHEY, CDR2 SVGAGI. This CDR3 region has 14 residues. V gave up 2 bases and J gave up 4 bases, with 12 bases separating them. The DNA of the CDR3 is TGTGCCAGCAGTTACGGGCAGGGTCGGTACGAGCAGTACTTC. Its protein product is CASSYGQGRYEQYF.

CDR3 nucleotides: TGTGCCAGTAGTATAGATTGGACATCTAACTATGGCTACACCTTC. Translated: CASSIDWTSNYGYTF. The rearrangement uses TRBV19 and TRBJ1-2; a weak D match, TRBD1 (5 bases). The CDR3 runs 15 residues. V was pared by 0 bases and J by 0 bases, with 8 bases between. Looked up from germline, CDR1 is LNHDA and CDR2 is SQIVND (reference sequence).

The genes are TRBV11-2 and TRBJ2-3; TRBD1 agrees at 9 bases. CDR3 length: 16 residues. Germline CDR1 is SGHAT and CDR2 is FQNNGV. The trim removed 0 bases at V and 3 bases at J, leaving 4 bases unmatched. The chain's CDR3 is CASSLERQGVTDTQYF. For the CDR3, the DNA is TGTGCCAGCAGCTTAGAAAGACAGGGGGTTACAGATACGCAGTATTTT.

This sequence joins TRBV11-2 and TRBJ1-1; D is undetermined. This CDR3 comprises 12 residues. Trimming cost V 5 bases and J 11 bases, with 15 bases left between them. Per the germline V gene, CDR1 is SGHAT and CDR2 is FQNNGV. The CDR3 reads CASSDSLFGAFF. The CDR3 DNA reads TGTGCCAGCAGCGACTCCCTGTTTGGTGCTTTCTTT.

V gene TRBV6-1 combines with J gene TRBJ1-1; weak D call: TRBD1 (5 bases). The CDR3 covers 13 residues. Per germline, CDR1 MNHNS and CDR2 SASEGT. Trimming pared 4 bases from V and 5 bases from J, leaving 11 bases between. Here the CDR3 DNA reads TGTGCCAGCAGTGCCCGGGGGGGGACTGAAGCTTTCTTT. Protein product: CASSARGGTEAFF.

This chain joins TRBV6-5 and TRBJ1-1; D is possibly TRBD1 (5 bases). Germline V gives CDR1 MNHEY, CDR2 SVGAGI. Trimming removed 2 bases from V and 5 bases from J, with 9 bases in between. The CDR3 length is 13 residues. The CDR3 protein is CASSYRGGTEAFF. The CDR3 nucleotides are TGTGCCAGCAGTTACAGGGGAGGTACTGAAGCTTTCTTT.

This clone came up a few times. The rearrangement uses TRBV5-4 and TRBJ2-7; 7 bases match TRBD2. V lost 0 bases, J lost 4 bases, and 1 base stayed unmatched. CDR1 is SGHNT and CDR2 is YYREEE in the germline V gene (reference sequence). This CDR3 has 13 residues. The CDR3: CASSLAGRYEQYF. In DNA form, the CDR3 reads TGTGCCAGCAGCTTGGCCGGGAGGTACGAGCAGTACTTC.

This clone appeared a few times. The V call is TRBV5-4, the J call TRBJ2-1; 10 bases align to TRBD2. J was trimmed by 9 bases and V by 1 base; bases with no gene match: 4. CDR1 SGHNT and CDR2 YYREEE come from the germline V gene (reference sequence). The CDR3 is made up of 14 amino acids. DNA for the CDR3: TGTGCCAGCAGCTTGACTAGCGGGGTGGGTGAGCAGTTCTTC. Translating it yields CASSLTSGVGEQFF.

This clone was found a few times. V is TRBV7-9 and J is TRBJ2-7; possible D gene TRBD1, 6 bases. CDR3 length: 17 residues. CDR1 is SEHNR, CDR2 FQNEAQ, per germline (reference sequence). Trimming left V 6 bases short and J 3 bases short, with 24 bases between. The CDR3 bases are TGTGCCAGCAGTTATGCGGACGGGACATATTTTCACTACGAGCAGTACTTC. Residues: CASSYADGTYFHYEQYF.